The 8 T cell receptor beta chains below were found in one sample sequenced in a study of regulatory T cells in long-lasting Graves disease. HTBI primers from iRepertoire and Arm-PCR of CDR3 regions yielded the TCR beta libraries. A single record per CDR3 protein comes from TCRdb applying MiXCR to the multiplex PCR reads. Of roughly 400,000 distinct CDR3 sequences listed, about 15% are singletons. The time point: newly diagnosed GD, antithyroid drugs for less than 3 months. PBMC RNA served as the TCR library source. The same data also contributed to another study, on T cells in Graves' hyperthyroidism and ophthalmopathy.

Here the sequenced sample was peripheral blood mononuclear cells (PBMCs), taken at new diagnosis, from a patient treated with antithyroid drugs. These receptors all come from a woman between 40 and 55 years old with Graves disease.

The rearrangement joins TRBV19 to TRBJ2-2; D is possibly TRBD1 (6 bases). Germline V gene data show CDR1 as LNHDA and CDR2 as SQIVND (reference sequence). V was trimmed by 5 bases and J by 1 base, leaving 8 bases between them. The CDR3 length is 14 residues. The CDR3 DNA sequence: TGTGCCAGTAGTGGGGGCGGGAACACCGGGGAGCTGTTTTTT. It specifies CASSGGGNTGELFF.

The J gene is TRBJ2-7, the V gene TRBV6-1; tentatively, D is TRBD1 (6 bases). The V gene lost 3 bases and the J gene lost 3 bases, with 15 bases spanning the gap. This CDR3 region has 15 residues. Looked up from germline, CDR1 is MNHNS and CDR2 is SASEGT. CDR3 in amino acids: CASSDGATGNYEQYF. DNA of the CDR3: TGTGCCAGCAGTGATGGGGCGACAGGAAACTACGAGCAGTACTTC.

The chain recombines TRBV7-2 with TRBJ2-5; 12 bases agree with TRBD2. Germline values: CDR1 SGHTA, CDR2 FQGNSA. V shed 5 bases, J shed 5 bases, and the junction held 9 bases outside the gene matches. The length of the CDR3 is 16 residues. The CDR3 here is CASSLTSGRRHETQYF. The CDR3 DNA follows: TGTGCCAGCAGCCTTACTAGCGGGAGGCGTCACGAGACCCAGTACTTC.

Ten or more counts support this clonotype. The V gene is TRBV12-3 or TRBV12-4, the J gene TRBJ2-2, with 10 bases fitting TRBD1. The CDR3 is made up of 15 amino acids. V trimming: 3 bases; J trimming: 4 bases; junction bases outside the gene matches: 2. The CDR3 nucleotides are TGTGCCAGCAGTTTCCGGGACAGGGGCACCGGGGAGCTGTTTTTT. It codes for CASSFRDRGTGELFF.

This clonotype has a count of ten or more. The chain links TRBV27 to TRBJ2-7; 7 bases are shared with TRBD1. The germline V gene encodes CDR1 MNHEY and CDR2 SMNVEV (reference sequence). V gave up 3 bases and J gave up 2 bases; unmatched junction bases: 4. CDR3 length: 14 residues. The CDR3 sequence is CASSFGTEAYEQYF. For the CDR3, the DNA is TGTGCCAGCAGTTTCGGGACAGAGGCCTACGAGCAGTACTTC.

The chain couples TRBV29-1 to TRBJ2-7; D is undetermined. CDR1 and CDR2 from the germline V gene are SQVTM and ANQGSEA. The CDR3 length is 12 residues. Between the trimmed V and J ends, which lost 2 bases and 1 base, there was a span of 6 bases. The CDR3: CSVEYGSYEQYF. The CDR3 nucleotides are TGCAGCGTTGAATACGGATCCTACGAGCAGTACTTC.

The rearrangement uses TRBV12-3 or TRBV12-4 and TRBJ2-7; D is ambiguous. The length of the CDR3 is 15 residues. Trimming cost V 2 bases and J 5 bases, with 16 bases left between them. The chain's CDR3 is CASSLLQYPRHEQYF. CDR3 nucleotides: TGTGCCAGCAGTTTACTCCAGTACCCACGTCACGAGCAGTACTTC.

This clonotype was seen repeatedly, ten times or more. The chain joins TRBV11-2 to TRBJ2-5; D call uncertain. The CDR3 runs to 12 residues. V shed 5 bases and J shed 1 base, with 5 bases lying between them. Per the germline V gene, CDR1 is SGHAT and CDR2 is FQNNGV. CDR3 region: CASSPAQETQYF. CDR3 coding DNA: TGTGCCAGCAGCCCCGCCCAAGAGACCCAGTACTTC.